This entry concerns a single T cell receptor (beta chain). The sample contains more than one DNA sequence encoding this CDR3. The germline V gene encodes CDR1 SGHNT and CDR2 YYREEE (reference sequence). V lost 5 bases and J 4 bases, leaving 6 bases between the germline ends. The CDR3 spans 11 residues. The data stem from a study of technical replicates of blood from several donors. Profiled with immunoSEQ multiplex PCR; TCRdb holds only in-frame clones, not every one. This sample has 100,000 or so clones, with almost 97% found just once. This chain uses TRBV5-4 with TRBJ2-5; D not certain. The sequence derives from a human donor in good health. The specimen sequenced was T cells isolated from PBMCs. The CDR3 reads CASSFRETQYF. For the CDR3, the DNA is TGTGCCAGCAGTTTTCGAGAGACCCAGTACTTC.